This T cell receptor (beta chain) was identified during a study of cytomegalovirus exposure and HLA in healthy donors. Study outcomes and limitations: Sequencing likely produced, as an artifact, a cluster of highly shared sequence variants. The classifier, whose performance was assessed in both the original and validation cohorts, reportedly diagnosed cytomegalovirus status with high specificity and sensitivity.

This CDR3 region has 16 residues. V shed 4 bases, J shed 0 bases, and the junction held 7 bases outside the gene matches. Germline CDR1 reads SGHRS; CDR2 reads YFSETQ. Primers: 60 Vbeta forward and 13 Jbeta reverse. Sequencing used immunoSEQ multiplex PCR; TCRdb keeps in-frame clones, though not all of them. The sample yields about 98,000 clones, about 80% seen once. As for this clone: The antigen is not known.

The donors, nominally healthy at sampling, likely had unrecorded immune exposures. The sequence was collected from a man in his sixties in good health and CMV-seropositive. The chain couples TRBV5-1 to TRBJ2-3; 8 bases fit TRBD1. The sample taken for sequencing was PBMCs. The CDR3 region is CASSPRTGPSTDTQYF. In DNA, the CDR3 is TGCGCCAGCAGCCCGCGGACAGGGCCTAGCACAGATACGCAGTATTTT.